The subject of this entry is one TCR beta chain. The antigen remains unidentified. The sample belongs to a study of shared clonotypes between healthy human individuals. Findings of the study overall: Genetic and exposure-history diversity was limited by the small donor number. Clonotypes shared by all four donors outscored non-shared clonotypes in generation probability.

Division of CD4+ cells produced a CD45RA+ naive subset and a CD45RA-negative memory subset. The CDR3 is 15 amino acids. Per the germline V gene, CDR1 is SGHRS and CDR2 is YFSETQ. The V and J ends lost 4 bases and 6 bases respectively, with 18 bases between them. Clones were read by immunoSEQ multiplex PCR, and TCRdb kept only the in-frame ones, dropping some. The sample lists roughly 2.2 million clones, 92% occurring once. Sequenced input: naive CD4+ T cells from PBMCs. As to subset: CD45RA+ positively selected. The chain combines TRBV5-1 with TRBJ2-3; D is possibly TRBD2 (5 bases). This receptor was obtained from a man younger than 35 in good health. Some clones in this sample may be carry-over from other donors' samples. In DNA, the CDR3 is TGCGCCAGCAGCCCACTCTTAGCTACGGGGGATACGCAGTATTTT. Translation: CASSPLLATGDTQYF.